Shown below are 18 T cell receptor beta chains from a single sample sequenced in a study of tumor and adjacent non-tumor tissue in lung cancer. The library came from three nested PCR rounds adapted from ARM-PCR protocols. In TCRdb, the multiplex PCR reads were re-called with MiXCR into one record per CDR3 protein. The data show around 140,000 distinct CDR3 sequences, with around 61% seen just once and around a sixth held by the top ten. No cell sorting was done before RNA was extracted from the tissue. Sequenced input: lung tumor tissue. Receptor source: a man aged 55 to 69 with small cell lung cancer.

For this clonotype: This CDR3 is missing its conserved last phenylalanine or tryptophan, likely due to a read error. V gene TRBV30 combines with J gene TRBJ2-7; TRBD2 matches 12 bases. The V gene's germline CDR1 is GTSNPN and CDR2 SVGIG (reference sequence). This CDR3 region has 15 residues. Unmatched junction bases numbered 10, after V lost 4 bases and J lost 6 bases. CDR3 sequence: CAWISSGRGPTEQYI. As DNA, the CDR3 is TGTGCCTGGATCTCTAGCGGGAGGGGGCCAACCGAGCAGTACATC.

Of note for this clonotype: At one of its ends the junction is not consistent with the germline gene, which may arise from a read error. CDR3 protein: CVSSLGRVTQYF. CDR3 nucleotides: TGTGTCAGCAGCTTAGGCCGGGTGACCCAGTACTTC. V and J are TRBV11-2 and TRBJ2-5; D remains ambiguous. The CDR3 consists of 12 residues. Germline V CDR1 and CDR2: SGHAT, FQNNGV.

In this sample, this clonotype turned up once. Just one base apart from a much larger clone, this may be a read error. As DNA, the CDR3 is TGCAGTGCCACTACCCCCGGGGCGATTGGAGACACCATATATTTT. This sequence encodes CSATTPGAIGDTIYF. V gene TRBV20-1 combines with J gene TRBJ1-3; weak D call: TRBD1 (5 bases). CDR1 and CDR2 from the germline V gene are DFQATT and SNEGSKA (reference sequence). CDR3 size: 15 residues.

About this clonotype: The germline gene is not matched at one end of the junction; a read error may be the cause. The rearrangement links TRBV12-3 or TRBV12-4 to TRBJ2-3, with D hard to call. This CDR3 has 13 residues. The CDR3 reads CTSTASATDTQYF. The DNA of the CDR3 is TGTACCAGCACCGCGTCTGCTACAGATACACAGTATTTT.

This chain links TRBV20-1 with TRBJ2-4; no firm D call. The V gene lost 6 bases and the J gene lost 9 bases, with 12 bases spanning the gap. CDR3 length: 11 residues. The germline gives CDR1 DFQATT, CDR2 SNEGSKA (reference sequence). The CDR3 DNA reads TGCAGTGCCAAACGCCAATGCATTCAGTACTTC. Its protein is CSAKRQCIQYF.

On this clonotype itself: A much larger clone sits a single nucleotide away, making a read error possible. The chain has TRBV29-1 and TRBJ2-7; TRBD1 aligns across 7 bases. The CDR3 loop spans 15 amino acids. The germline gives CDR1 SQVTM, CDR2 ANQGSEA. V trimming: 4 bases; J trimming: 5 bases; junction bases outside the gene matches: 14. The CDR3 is CSVVPRDRVTHEQYF. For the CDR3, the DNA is TGCAGCGTTGTCCCAAGGGACAGAGTAACCCACGAGCAGTACTTC.

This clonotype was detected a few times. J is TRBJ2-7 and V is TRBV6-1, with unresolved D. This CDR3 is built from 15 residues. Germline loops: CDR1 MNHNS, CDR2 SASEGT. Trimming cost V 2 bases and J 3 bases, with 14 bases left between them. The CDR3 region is CASSEWSGESYEQYF. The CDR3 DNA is TGTGCCAGCAGTGAATGGTCAGGAGAGAGCTACGAGCAGTACTTC.

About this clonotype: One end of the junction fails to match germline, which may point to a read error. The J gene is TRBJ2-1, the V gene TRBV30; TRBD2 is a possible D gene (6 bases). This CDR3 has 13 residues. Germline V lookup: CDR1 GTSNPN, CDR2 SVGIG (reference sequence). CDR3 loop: CAWLGSSHNEHSF. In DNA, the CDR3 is TGTGCCTGGCTCGGGAGTTCCCACAATGAGCACTCCTTC.

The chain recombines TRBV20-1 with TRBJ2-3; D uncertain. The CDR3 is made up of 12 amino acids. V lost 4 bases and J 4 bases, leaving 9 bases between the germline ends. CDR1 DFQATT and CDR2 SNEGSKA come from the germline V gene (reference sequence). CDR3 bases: TGCAGTGCTATAGGGCTACCAGATACGCAGTATTTT. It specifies CSAIGLPDTQYF.

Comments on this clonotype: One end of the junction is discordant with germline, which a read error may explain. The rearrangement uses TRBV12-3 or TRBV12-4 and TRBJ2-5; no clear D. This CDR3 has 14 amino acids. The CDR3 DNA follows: TGTACCAGCAGTTCGTCCAGGATGACAGAGACCCAGTACTTC. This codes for CTSSSSRMTETQYF.

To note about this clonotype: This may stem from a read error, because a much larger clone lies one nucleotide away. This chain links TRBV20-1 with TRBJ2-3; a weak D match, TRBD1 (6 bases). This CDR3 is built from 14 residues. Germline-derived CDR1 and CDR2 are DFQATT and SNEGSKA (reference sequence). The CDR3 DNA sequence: TGCAGCCTAACAGGGCATCGATGGGCAGATACGCAGTATTTT. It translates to CSLTGHRWADTQYF.

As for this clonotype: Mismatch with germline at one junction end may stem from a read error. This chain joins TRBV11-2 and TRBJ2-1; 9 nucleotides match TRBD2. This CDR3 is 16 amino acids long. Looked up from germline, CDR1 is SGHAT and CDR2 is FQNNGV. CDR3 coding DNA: TGTGCCAGCAGCTTAAGACTGACTAGCGGTTACAATAAGCAGTTCTTC. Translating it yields CASSLRLTSGYNKQFF.

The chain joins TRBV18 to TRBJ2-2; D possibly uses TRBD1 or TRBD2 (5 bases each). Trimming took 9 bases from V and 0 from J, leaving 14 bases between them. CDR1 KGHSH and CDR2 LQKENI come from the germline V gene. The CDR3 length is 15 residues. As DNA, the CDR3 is TGTGCCAGTAAGCCGGGACGGTCGAACACCGGGGAGCTGTTTTTT. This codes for CASKPGRSNTGELFF.

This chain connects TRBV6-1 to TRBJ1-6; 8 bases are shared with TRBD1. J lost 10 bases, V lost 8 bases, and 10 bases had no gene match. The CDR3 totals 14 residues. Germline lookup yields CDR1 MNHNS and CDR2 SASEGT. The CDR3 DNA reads TGTGCCAGCTCGATTGGACAGGGTATCTCACCCCTCCACTTT. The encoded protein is CASSIGQGISPLHF.

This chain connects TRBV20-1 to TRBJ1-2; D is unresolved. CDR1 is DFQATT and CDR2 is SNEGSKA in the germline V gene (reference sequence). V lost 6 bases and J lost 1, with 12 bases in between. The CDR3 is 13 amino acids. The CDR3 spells CSAVYGVNYGYTF. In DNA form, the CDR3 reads TGCAGTGCCGTATATGGGGTTAACTATGGCTACACCTTC.

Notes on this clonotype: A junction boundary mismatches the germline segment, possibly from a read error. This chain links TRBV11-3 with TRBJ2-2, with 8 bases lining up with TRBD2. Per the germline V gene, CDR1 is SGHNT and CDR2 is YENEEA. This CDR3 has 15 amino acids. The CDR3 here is CASSLGLAGSRELFF. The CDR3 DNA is TGTGCTAGCAGCTTAGGGCTAGCGGGCTCCAGGGAGCTGTTTTTT.

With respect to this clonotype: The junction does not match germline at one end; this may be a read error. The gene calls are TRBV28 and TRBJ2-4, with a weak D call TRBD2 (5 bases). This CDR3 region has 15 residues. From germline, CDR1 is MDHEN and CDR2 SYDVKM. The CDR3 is CASSFESLAENIQYF. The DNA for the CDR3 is TGTGCCAGCAGTTTTGAATCCCTAGCCGAAAACATTCAGTACTTC.

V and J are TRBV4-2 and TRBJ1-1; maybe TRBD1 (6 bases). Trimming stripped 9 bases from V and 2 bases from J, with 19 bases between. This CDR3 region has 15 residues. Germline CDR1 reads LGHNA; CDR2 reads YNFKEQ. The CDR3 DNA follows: TGTGCCAGTATCCAAGAATTGGGGACAAACACTGAAGCTTTCTTT. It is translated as CASIQELGTNTEAFF.